Given below is one T cell receptor beta chain in context. The CDR3 extends over 13 amino acids. Germline assignment: CDR1 LNHDA and CDR2 SQIVND (reference sequence). Trimming cost V 11 bases and J 8 bases, with 19 bases left between them. Libraries were prepared by immunoSEQ multiplex PCR; TCRdb keeps only in-frame clonotypes and omits some of them. The top ten hold about a quarter of the sample, which has about 680,000 clones, just over 90% seen once. The sample belongs to a study of shared clonotypes between healthy human individuals. Naivety among CD8 cells was defined by CD45RO negativity and positive CCR7 selection, thereby excluding terminally differentiated effector memory CD45RA+ cells.

The chain carries TRBV19 and TRBJ2-1; D is undetermined. The clonotype originates from a man aged 30 to 45 in good health. The sample comprised naive CD8+ T cells sorted from blood. CDR3 sequence reads: CAAARPYYDEQFF. In DNA, the CDR3 is TGTGCCGCGGCTCGGCCCTACTATGATGAGCAGTTCTTC.